This TCR beta chain is drawn from a study of Ad26.COV2.S vaccination and SARS-CoV-2 variants. Findings of the study overall: Analyses that measured TCR breadth and depth may have underestimated total T cell responses.

Sample treatment: 15 to 20 received Ad26.COV2.S at low or high dose, single or two shots; several received placebo; per-sample allocation not given. All samples were drawn on day 63, counting from the first vaccine or placebo injection. Recruitment in Boston yielded a donor of adult age, 18-55 years. Profiled with immunoSEQ multiplex PCR; TCRdb holds only in-frame clones, not every one. The data show around 500,000 clones, with approximately 90% seen just once and 1.7% held by the top ten. Trimming cost V 1 base and J 0 bases, with 6 bases left between them. Germline values: CDR1 SEHNR, CDR2 FQNEAQ (reference sequence). This CDR3 has 15 residues. Remarks on this clone: Its antigen is unidentified. The identical CDR3 is also encoded by other nucleotide sequences in the sample.

The TCR comes from a person between 18 and 59 years old who received the Ad26.COV2.S COVID-19 vaccine or a placebo. The sequencing used peripheral blood, collected in a trial of Ad26.COV2.S vaccine versus placebo. The V gene is TRBV7-9, the J gene TRBJ1-4; D remains ambiguous. CDR3 amino acids: CASSLGETTNEKLFF. The DNA for the CDR3 is TGTGCCAGCAGCTTAGGGGAAACAACTAATGAAAAACTGTTTTTT.